This T cell receptor beta chain was captured in a study of response to subunit inactivated influenza vaccine. Study-wide points: Authors suggested seasonal influenza vaccinations each recruit few new T cells.

V gave up 0 bases and J gave up 4 bases, with 9 bases separating them. The CDR3 length is 14 residues. Germline V lookup: CDR1 MGHRA, CDR2 YSYEKL. Each CDR3 protein is one row after TCRdb ran MiXCR on the RT-PCR reads. The sample includes 500,000 or so distinct CDR3 sequences, more than 15% of them seen just once. This clonotype was observed a few times. The antigen remains unidentified. The sequenced sample was CD4+ T cells sorted from PBMCs, obtained around 25 months after vaccination. The receptor was isolated from a man aged 50-75 years who received an inactivated influenza vaccine. This chain links TRBV4-1 with TRBJ1-1; no reliable D call. The CDR3 sequence: CASSQEWGGTEAFF. Here the CDR3 DNA reads TGCGCCAGCAGCCAAGAATGGGGTGGCACTGAAGCTTTCTTT.